This record covers a single T cell receptor (beta chain). The clone's antigen remains unknown. Per-base quality was not reported, and no clone a single base away is much larger than it. The source of the sample is a study of T cell responses to AZD1222 COVID-19 vaccine (dated by TCRdb to about 2021). Regarding the complete study: A total of 230 to 250 trial participants underwent TCR sequencing, of whom some 210 received two doses of AZD1222 and roughly 25 received two doses of the MenACWY control vaccine. Trial participants were enrolled by age into 18-55, 56-69 and 70-plus year subgroups, with 148, 28 and 57 TCR-sequenced participants respectively.

This specimen's time point label, per the study, means: about 28 days (+/-7) after the second vaccine dose. AZD1222 recipients given second doses at about 4 weeks or at about 12 weeks were pooled, since spike-specific TCR depth and breadth were not found to differ between the two schedules. Samples from vaccinated people were obtained from the UK trials COV001 and COV002, which included a single-blind randomized controlled phase 2/3 trial of AZD1222 (ChAdOx1 nCoV-19) in healthy adults. For TCRbeta chain sequencing, PBMC samples were collected from trial participants at day 0 and at day 28 after the second dose. Its CDR3 holds 15 amino acids, cysteine through phenylalanine. Only the CDR3 region is kept as DNA, spanning 45 bases read in frame from base 1. V loses 3 bases of germline sequence and J loses 5 bases, and the interval between the two ends is 14 bases. CDR1 SNHLY and CDR2 FYNNEI are derived from the germline V gene.

The paper's findings and limits, for the study overall: The vaccine-associated CD4 TCRs covered the entire spike protein, and the dominant responses fell in regions 160-218 and 743-854. Conclusions about previously exposed vaccinees are limited, since just 5 to 7 AZD1222 recipients were seropositive for SARS-CoV-2 at baseline. In the small 56-69-year group, the increase in depth fell short of significance, most likely because of low power. No day 14 peak-response samples were available, so repertoires were characterized only after the peak T cell response. Participants were mostly white British and included more females than males, and it was suggested by the authors that clonal diversity may have been underestimated. Epitopes outside the regions mutated in the B.1.351 and B.1.1.7 variants were reportedly recognized by nearly half of the unique spike-specific TCRs. After two AZD1222 doses, spike-specific TCR breadth and depth were significantly higher than at day 0 and than in MenACWY recipients.

The CDR3 regions of human TCRbeta chains were analyzed by immunosequencing. The paper's processing steps were these. Repertoire TCRs were matched against a reference library of SARS-CoV-2-specific TCRs generated with the MIRA antigen-specificity platform. Breadth was defined as the fraction of unique TCRs that were SARS-CoV-2-associated, and depth was defined as the fraction of total T cells that were SARS-CoV-2-associated. Using the MIRA data, each spike-specific TCR was mapped to the spike region that the TCR reacts to and placed in a CD4 or CD8 class. Log10-transformed breadth and depth values were compared by one-way ANOVA with Sidak's multiple comparisons tests. TCRdb took this table from immuneACCESS and kept in-frame rearrangements with V and J called. Such tables lack part of the clones; where checked against another copy, unresolved V genes explain under half of the gap, and the rest is unexplained. V and J calls and clone size come straight from that table; D and trimming were deduced from the DNA. This sample holds around 130,000 clones; more than 75% were observed only once. The leading ten clones occupy 3% to 4% of the sample.

The chain was built from TRBV2 and TRBJ1-5, with TRBD1 tentatively as D gene (5 bases match). This clonotype was obtained from an adult who received the AZD1222 COVID-19 vaccine. The sequences come from peripheral blood, collected 28 days after the second AZD1222 dose. CDR3 loop: CASSDDTGTHQPQHF. The nucleotide sequence is given as TGTGCCAGCAGTGACGACACGGGGACCCATCAGCCCCAGCATTTT.